This T cell receptor (beta chain) was sequenced for a study of blood T cell repertoires in COVID-19. On the study more broadly: Samples representing acute and convalescent COVID-19 were sourced from the United States, Italy and Spain. PBMCs, B-cell-depleted T cells, or T cells were the source of the cDNA or gDNA that made up the material.

This CDR3 spans 16 amino acids. Germline loops: CDR1 MNHEY, CDR2 SMNVEV (reference sequence). The V end was cut by 3 bases, the J end by 2 bases, with 14 bases between. In the original analysis: Reference gene primer amplification gave estimated nucleated cell counts. Profiling relied on immunoSEQ multiplex PCR, and the TCRdb table lists in-frame clones only, not all of them. V and J calls plus clone size are reproduced from that table; the DNA served to infer D and trimming. Among under 150,000 clones listed, roughly 80% were seen once. The TCR comes from a man aged 50 to 60 with active or convalescent COVID-19. Material: peripheral blood. The chain is built from TRBV27 and TRBJ2-1, with a possible D match to TRBD1 (6 bases). CDR3: CASSFTQGGAYNEQFF. CDR3 DNA sequence: TGTGCCAGCAGTTTCACCCAAGGGGGAGCCTACAATGAGCAGTTCTTC.